This T cell receptor (beta chain) was sequenced in a study of T cell repertoires in cytomegalovirus infection. TCRdb recomputed calls from the reads with MiXCR, one row per CDR3 protein. Among about 920,000 distinct CDR3 sequences, roughly 30% were seen once, and the ten largest hold around 15%. This clonotype has at least ten counts. Its antigen is undetermined. This specimen was cultured CD8+ T cells from PBMCs, taken from culture after CMV antigen stimulation. This receptor was obtained from a human donor in good health (CMV status not recorded). Some clones in this sample may be carry-over from other donors' samples.

The DNA for the CDR3 is TGTGCCAGCAGTGACAGCGTGGAAGTCGGGTACACCGGGGAGCTGTTTTTT. Residues: CASSDSVEVGYTGELFF. The chain joins TRBV6-1 to TRBJ2-2; D is uncertain. With 3 bases removed from V and 3 bases from J, the gap between germline ends came to 17 bases. Germline V CDR1 and CDR2: MNHNS, SASEGT. The CDR3 is made up of 17 amino acids.